This T cell receptor beta chain was profiled in a study of patients and donors after allogeneic stem cell transplantation. Germline V lookup: CDR1 LGHNA, CDR2 YSLEER. Trimming took 3 bases from V and 2 from J, leaving 17 bases between them. This CDR3 contains 16 residues. TCRdb re-called the RT-PCR reads with MiXCR, one entry per CDR3 protein. This table has around 170,000 distinct CDR3 sequences, 24% appearing once. The sequence was collected from a human donor who was either an allogeneic HSCT recipient or a stem cell or donor lymphocyte infusion donor (not recorded which). It is not recorded whose cells these are; they may come from a transplant donor. The rearrangement links TRBV4-3 to TRBJ2-7; D might be TRBD1 or TRBD2, each matching 6 bases. Sequencing was carried out using blood, either unsorted or a sorted T cell fraction (not recorded which). This CDR3 is CASSHGMSGGTYEQYF. The CDR3 nucleotides are TGCGCCAGCAGCCATGGAATGTCCGGGGGCACCTACGAGCAGTACTTC.